The rows below give T cell receptor beta chains drawn from one sample of a study of shared clonotypes between healthy human individuals. This table comes from immunoSEQ multiplex PCR, and its TCRdb copy is limited to in-frame clones, with some not included. Altogether hundreds of thousands of clones are present, about 74% being singletons, with the ten largest covering about 12%. Sequenced input: PBMCs. The origin of the receptors is a woman between 40 and 50 years old in good health. Some clones in this sample may be carry-over from other donors' samples. Both conserved end residues are part of each CDR3. A D gene is named only where the DNA matches it firmly. Not every row has a clone size; where given, it reads once, few, many or a size class.

d_gene	v_gene	j_gene	abundance	len	CDR3aa	CDR3nt
TRBD2	TRBV10-2	TRBJ2-3	NA	16	CASTMTSGTSTDTQYF	TGCGCCAGCACGATGACTAGCGGAACAAGCACAGATACGCAGTATTTT
TRBD1	TRBV9	TRBJ2-7	NA	14	CASSVGDSRYEQYF	TGTGCCAGCAGCGTGGGGGACAGCCGCTACGAGCAGTACTTC
TRBD2	TRBV29-1	TRBJ2-7	few	16	CSVRTSGRARSYEQYF	TGCAGCGTTCGTACTAGCGGGAGGGCGCGGTCCTACGAGCAGTACTTC
NA	TRBV7-3	TRBJ2-1	NA	12	CASSLMGREQFF	TGTGCCAGCAGCTTAATGGGGCGGGAGCAGTTCTTC
TRBD1	TRBV5-1	TRBJ2-7	NA	14	CASSLRDRGTEQYF	TGCGCCAGCAGCCTCCGGGACAGGGGTACGGAGCAGTACTTC
NA	TRBV6-5	TRBJ1-1	once	13	CASSYMRYTEAFF	TGTGCCAGCAGTTACATGAGATACACTGAAGCTTTCTTT
TRBD1	TRBV18	TRBJ2-7	NA	14	CASSPTGGPYEQYF	TGTGCCAGCTCACCGACAGGGGGTCCCTACGAGCAGTACTTC
NA	TRBV7-9	TRBJ1-5	NA	15	CASSFSQGSNQPQHF	TGTGCCAGCAGCTTCTCCCAGGGTAGCAATCAGCCCCAGCATTTT
TRBD1	TRBV28	TRBJ1-5	once	19	CASSRLNLRTGDSNQPQHF	TGTGCCAGCAGCAGACTTAATTTACGGACAGGGGATAGCAATCAGCCCCAGCATTTT
TRBD2	TRBV18	TRBJ2-3	NA	14	CASSPASGRDTQYF	TGTGCCAGCTCACCGGCTAGCGGGAGAGATACGCAGTATTTT
NA	TRBV9	TRBJ1-1	NA	13	CASSVGDGNEAFF	TGTGCCAGCAGCGTAGGGGACGGAAATGAAGCTTTCTTT
TRBD2	TRBV2	TRBJ2-3	NA	16	CARTSGSSISTDTQYF	TGTGCCAGGACTAGCGGGAGTTCAATTAGCACAGATACGCAGTATTTT
NA	TRBV5-1	TRBJ1-1	NA	14	CASSLVQGLAEAFF	TGCGCCAGCAGCTTGGTGCAGGGCCTGGCTGAAGCTTTCTTT
TRBD2	TRBV15	TRBJ2-3	many	17	CATSSGFSSGGPDTQYF	TGTGCCACCAGCAGTGGGTTTAGTTCGGGAGGACCGGATACGCAGTATTTT
NA	TRBV5-1	TRBJ2-3	NA	16	CASSLAPTSPTDTQYF	TGCGCCAGCAGCTTGGCCCCGACCAGCCCCACAGATACGCAGTATTTT
NA	TRBV7-9	TRBJ1-1	NA	13	CASSLEVGTEAFF	TGTGCCAGCAGCTTAGAGGTGGGAACTGAAGCTTTCTTT
NA	TRBV7-8	TRBJ2-7	NA	14	CASSFNLEAYEQYF	TGTGCCAGCAGTTTCAATCTCGAAGCCTACGAGCAGTACTTC
NA	TRBV23-1	TRBJ2-7	NA	16	CASSQSIQGFSYEQYF	TGCGCCAGCAGTCAATCGATCCAGGGGTTCTCCTACGAGCAGTACTTC
NA	TRBV19	TRBJ1-1	NA	14	CASADPGANTEAFF	TGTGCCAGTGCCGACCCGGGGGCCAACACTGAAGCTTTCTTT
NA	TRBV7-9	TRBJ2-7	NA	18	CASSRLYRGRADGDEQYF	TGTGCCAGCAGCAGACTCTATAGGGGGAGGGCCGATGGGGACGAGCAGTACTTC
NA	TRBV2	TRBJ2-7	NA	14	CASRTPGGTYEQYF	TGTGCCAGCAGGACTCCAGGAGGTACCTACGAGCAGTACTTC
TRBD2	TRBV19	TRBJ2-7	few	14	CASRALAGDDEQYF	TGTGCCAGTAGAGCCCTAGCGGGAGATGACGAGCAGTACTTC
TRBD1	TRBV4-3	TRBJ1-1	NA	16	CASSPGQGGGWTEAFF	TGCGCCAGCAGCCCCGGACAGGGAGGAGGGTGGACTGAAGCTTTCTTT
NA	TRBV4-3	TRBJ2-1	NA	13	CASSQELADEQFF	TGCGCCAGCAGCCAAGAACTAGCCGATGAGCAGTTCTTC
NA	TRBV7-2	TRBJ2-1	NA	16	CASSPGSYLEFSEQFF	TGTGCCAGCAGCCCGGGGTCGTACCTAGAGTTCAGTGAGCAGTTCTTC
TRBD2	TRBV27	TRBJ2-3	NA	18	CASRPTWLAGTSTDTQYF	TGTGCCAGCAGACCCACCTGGCTAGCGGGGACTAGCACAGATACGCAGTATTTT
TRBD2	TRBV11-2	TRBJ2-7	NA	17	CASSLVGGTSGSYEQYF	TGTGCCAGCAGCTTAGTGGGGGGGACTAGCGGGTCCTACGAGCAGTACTTC
TRBD2	TRBV4-1	TRBJ2-2	NA	17	CASSPVLAGVNAGELFF	TGCGCCAGCAGCCCAGTGCTAGCGGGGGTGAACGCCGGGGAGCTGTTTTTT
TRBD2	TRBV10-3	TRBJ2-7	NA	16	CAISDSGLADSDEQYF	TGTGCCATCAGCGACTCGGGGCTAGCGGACTCCGACGAGCAGTACTTC
TRBD1	TRBV28	TRBJ2-5	NA	17	CASSLATGQGDQETQYF	TGTGCCAGCAGTTTGGCCACGGGACAGGGCGACCAAGAGACCCAGTACTTC
TRBD2	TRBV29-1	TRBJ2-3	NA	15	CSVAPTSGYTDTQYF	TGCAGCGTTGCCCCCACTAGCGGCTACACAGATACGCAGTATTTT
TRBD1	TRBV7-8	TRBJ1-2	NA	14	CASSLDRDPYGYTF	TGTGCCAGCAGCCTAGACAGGGATCCTTATGGCTACACCTTC
NA	TRBV28	TRBJ2-7	NA	14	CASSPPGHHYEQYF	TGTGCCAGCAGTCCCCCGGGACATCACTACGAGCAGTACTTC
TRBD1	TRBV30	TRBJ1-2	once	15	CAWSVGTGFLYGYTF	TGTGCCTGGAGTGTAGGGACAGGGTTTTTGTATGGCTACACCTTC
NA	TRBV5-1	TRBJ1-4	NA	17	CASSLGLGGRTNEKLFF	TGCGCCAGCAGCTTGGGACTAGGGGGGAGGACTAATGAAAAACTGTTTTTT
NA	TRBV11-2	TRBJ2-5	NA	13	CASSLVGVETQYF	TGTGCCAGCAGCTTAGTCGGGGTAGAGACCCAGTACTTC
TRBD1	TRBV15	TRBJ1-4	NA	15	CATSRWTGANEKLFF	TGTGCCACCAGCAGATGGACAGGTGCTAATGAAAAACTGTTTTTT
NA	TRBV27	TRBJ2-1	NA	15	CASSFQWLPGNEQFF	TGTGCCAGCAGTTTCCAATGGCTCCCAGGGAATGAGCAGTTCTTC
TRBD2	TRBV15	TRBJ2-5	NA	15	CATKELAEYQETQYF	TGTGCCACCAAGGAACTAGCGGAGTACCAAGAGACCCAGTACTTC
TRBD1	TRBV19	TRBJ1-4	NA	13	CASRTGSYEKLFF	TGTGCCAGTAGGACAGGGTCTTATGAAAAACTGTTTTTT
NA	TRBV29-1	TRBJ1-1	NA	11	CSVETGTEAFF	TGCAGCGTTGAAACGGGGACTGAAGCTTTCTTT